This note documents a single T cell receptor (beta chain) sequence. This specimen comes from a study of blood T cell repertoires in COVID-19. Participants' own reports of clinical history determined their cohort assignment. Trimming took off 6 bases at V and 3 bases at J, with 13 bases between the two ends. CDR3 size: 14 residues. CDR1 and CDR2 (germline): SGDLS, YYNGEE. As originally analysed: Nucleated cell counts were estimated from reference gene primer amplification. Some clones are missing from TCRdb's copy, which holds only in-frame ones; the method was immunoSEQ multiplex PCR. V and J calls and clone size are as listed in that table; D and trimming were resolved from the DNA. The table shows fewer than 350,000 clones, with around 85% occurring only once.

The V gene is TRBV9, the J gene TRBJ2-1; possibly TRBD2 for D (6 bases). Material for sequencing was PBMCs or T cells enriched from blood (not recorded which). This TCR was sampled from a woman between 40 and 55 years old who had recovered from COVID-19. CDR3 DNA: TGTGCCAGCAAGGCTAGCGCCGACTACAATGAGCAGTTCTTC. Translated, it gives CASKASADYNEQFF. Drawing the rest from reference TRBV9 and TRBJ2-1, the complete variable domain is DSGVTQTPKHLITATGQRVTLRCSPRSGDLSVYWYQQSLDQGLQFLIQYYNGEERAKGNILERFSAQQFPDLHSELNLSSLELGDSALYFCASKASADYNEQFFGPGTRLTVL.